The next 20 T cell receptor beta chains were all read from a single sample in a study of tumor-infiltrating lymphocytes in localized non-small cell lung cancer. Libraries were prepared by immunoSEQ multiplex PCR; TCRdb keeps only in-frame clonotypes and omits some of them. Of about 6,900 clones listed, 74% are singletons. The sequenced sample consisted of lung tumor tissue. The receptor source for this set is a human donor with non-small cell lung cancer.

The chain carries TRBV11-2 and TRBJ1-2, with TRBD1 as a possible D gene (5 bases). Trimming shortened V by 6 bases and J by 7 bases, and 15 bases separated the two germline ends. The CDR3 sequence is 13 residues long. The germline V gene encodes CDR1 SGHAT and CDR2 FQNNGV. CDR3 nucleotide sequence: TGTGCCAGCAGTCCGGGACTTTTTGGTGGCTACACCTTC. Encoded protein: CASSPGLFGGYTF. Supplemented by reference TRBV11-2 and TRBJ1-2, the full variable domain reads EAGVAQSPRYKIIEKRQSVAFWCNPISGHATLYWYQQILGQGPKLLIQFQNNGVVDDSQLPKDRFSAERLKGVDSTLKIQPAKLEDSAVYLCASSPGLFGGYTFGSGTRLTVV.

Comment on this clone: The sample has other DNA sequences that encode this CDR3 too. The CDR3 is CAWSVDRVVTEAFF. DNA of the CDR3: TGTGCCTGGAGTGTGGACAGGGTAGTTACTGAAGCTTTCTTT. V gene TRBV30 combines with J gene TRBJ1-1; 8 bases are a match to TRBD1. CDR1 GTSNPN and CDR2 SVGIG come from the germline V gene (reference sequence). CDR3 length: 14 residues. The V segment lost 0 bases and the J segment 5 bases; nucleotides outside the gene matches: 5.

The chain combines TRBV6-1 with TRBJ1-5; 9 nucleotides align to TRBD1. The V and J ends lost 3 bases and 4 bases, in that order; junction bases with no gene match: 7. The CDR3 is 16 amino acids. Germline V gives CDR1 MNHNS, CDR2 SASEGT. The CDR3 region is CASSDSTGTGNQPQHF. CDR3 nucleotides: TGTGCCAGCAGTGATTCCACAGGGACAGGGAATCAGCCCCAGCATTTT.

The chain employs TRBV28 and TRBJ2-7; D remains ambiguous. With 5 bases removed from V and 3 bases from J, the gap between germline ends came to 17 bases. Germline V lookup: CDR1 MDHEN, CDR2 SYDVKM. The CDR3 has 15 residues. The CDR3, as DNA: TGTGCCAGCAGTCCTTCTAACGCGATCCACTACGAGCAGTACTTC. Translating it yields CASSPSNAIHYEQYF.

This clone was seen more than once but under ten times. The chain joins TRBV7-2 to TRBJ2-2, with D perhaps matching TRBD2 (5 bases). Germline V gene data show CDR1 as SGHTA and CDR2 as FQGNSA. With 5 bases removed from V and 4 bases from J, the gap between germline ends came to 11 bases. This CDR3 has 14 residues. CDR3 nucleotides: TGTGCCAGCAGCCCAACTAGTGCCACCGGGGAGCTGTTTTTT. Its protein product is CASSPTSATGELFF.

The chain joins TRBV30 to TRBJ2-5; TRBD2 is a possible D gene (6 bases). The germline V gene has CDR1 GTSNPN and CDR2 SVGIG (reference sequence). This CDR3 is 13 amino acids long. V was shortened by 0 bases and J by 5 bases, with 10 bases between the two germline ends. The CDR3 DNA sequence: TGTGCCTGGAGTGTTCGGGAGAGGGAGACCCAGTACTTC. Its translation: CAWSVRERETQYF.

V usage is TRBV2 and J usage is TRBJ2-4; D possibly corresponds to TRBD2 (6 bases). Trimming removed 4 bases from V and 7 bases from J, with 14 bases in between. Per the germline V gene, CDR1 is SNHLY and CDR2 is FYNNEI. The CDR3 extends over 14 amino acids. DNA of the CDR3: TGTGCCAGCAGTGTTGAGGGGAGGTTGAACATTCAGTACTTC. Protein: CASSVEGRLNIQYF.

The CDR3 protein is CAISATDTQYF. As DNA, the CDR3 is TGTGCCATCAGCGCCACAGATACGCAGTATTTT. The chain combines TRBV10-3 with TRBJ2-3; no clear D gene. CDR1 and CDR2 (germline): ENHRY, SYGVKD. With 6 bases removed from V and 2 bases from J, the gap between germline ends came to 3 bases. This CDR3 contains 11 residues.

This clone was seen a few times. J is TRBJ1-5 and V is TRBV5-1, with D possibly matching TRBD1 (5 bases). Per germline, CDR1 SGHRS and CDR2 YFSETQ. V lost 2 bases and J 4 bases, leaving 13 bases between the germline ends. The CDR3 length is 15 residues. CDR3 region: CASSFFPGLNQPQHF. The CDR3 DNA sequence: TGCGCCAGCAGCTTCTTCCCAGGGCTGAATCAGCCCCAGCATTTT.

The chain recombines TRBV6-5 with TRBJ1-2; no clear D. This CDR3 has 14 amino acids. Germline CDR1 reads MNHEY; CDR2 reads SVGAGI. The V end was cut by 2 bases, the J end by 6 bases, with 13 bases between. The CDR3 loop reads CASSYPGGWNGYTF. The CDR3 nucleotides are TGTGCCAGCAGTTACCCAGGAGGTTGGAATGGCTACACCTTC.

The genes are TRBV30 and TRBJ2-2; D gene unclear. CDR3 length: 12 residues. Germline assignment: CDR1 GTSNPN and CDR2 SVGIG (reference sequence). V was cut by 4 bases and J by 3 bases, with 6 bases left in between. This chain's CDR3 is CAWNRDTGELFF. CDR3 nucleotides: TGTGCCTGGAACCGGGACACCGGGGAGCTGTTTTTT.

This chain joins TRBV6-1 and TRBJ1-2, with D perhaps matching TRBD1 (5 bases). There are 13 residues in the CDR3. V was cut by 6 bases and J by 1 base, with 9 bases left in between. CDR1 is MNHNS, CDR2 SASEGT, per germline. CDR3 sequence reads: CASRGQLNYGYTF. CDR3 in DNA: TGTGCCAGCAGGGGGCAGCTTAACTATGGCTACACCTTC.

This chain connects TRBV7-9 to TRBJ2-3, with D perhaps matching TRBD1 (6 bases). Trimming removed 4 bases at V and 6 bases at J, with 8 bases between. This CDR3 spans 12 amino acids. Germline V gene sequence: CDR1 SEHNR, CDR2 FQNEAQ (reference sequence). CDR3 DNA sequence: TGTGCCAGCAGCTCCCAGGGGGATACGCAGTATTTT. Its protein is CASSSQGDTQYF.

The J gene is TRBJ2-3, the V gene TRBV27; tentative D call: TRBD2 (5 bases). The CDR3 length is 13 residues. Germline CDR1 is MNHEY and CDR2 is SMNVEV (reference sequence). The V end was cut by 6 bases, the J end by 1 base, with 8 bases between. The CDR3 spells CASRAGGTDTQYF. CDR3 coding DNA: TGTGCCAGCAGGGCCGGGGGCACAGATACGCAGTATTTT.

The table lists this clone with a count of one. The gene calls are TRBV7-2 and TRBJ2-7; TRBD2 aligns across 10 bases. Looked up from germline, CDR1 is SGHTA and CDR2 is FQGNSA. This CDR3 has 15 amino acids. After removal of 2 bases from V and 0 bases from J, the junction contained 1 base not matched to a gene. This chain's CDR3 is CASSLSGGASYEQYF. The CDR3 DNA reads TGTGCCAGCAGCTTAAGCGGGGGGGCCTCCTACGAGCAGTACTTC.

The CDR3 region is CASSLQFGATDTQYF. The CDR3 nucleotides read TGTGCCAGCAGCTTACAGTTTGGCGCCACAGATACGCAGTATTTT. V and J are TRBV7-2 and TRBJ2-3; D is undetermined. Germline lookup yields CDR1 SGHTA and CDR2 FQGNSA. The germline V and J ends were trimmed by 2 bases and 2 bases, with 11 bases remaining between them. The CDR3 runs 15 residues.

The rearrangement links TRBV7-9 to TRBJ2-7; D call uncertain. This CDR3 contains 14 residues. V dropped 5 bases and J dropped 3 bases, with 14 bases sitting between them. In germline, CDR1 is SEHNR, CDR2 FQNEAQ (reference sequence). The CDR3 sequence is CASSRSSTLYEQYF. CDR3 nucleotides: TGTGCCAGCAGCCGAAGTAGTACCCTCTACGAGCAGTACTTC.

The count of this clone is one. This chain connects TRBV9 to TRBJ2-7; possibly TRBD1 or TRBD2 for D (5 bases each). The CDR3 extends over 15 amino acids. Germline V gene data show CDR1 as SGDLS and CDR2 as YYNGEE. V lost 0 bases, J lost 0 bases, and 10 bases lay in between. The CDR3 coding sequence is TGTGCCAGCAGCGTAGGGGGGTCTGCCTCCTACGAGCAGTACTTC. Its translation is CASSVGGSASYEQYF.

The chain recombines TRBV2 with TRBJ2-5; 9 bases agree with TRBD1. TRBJ2-7 explains the end of the DNA better; the J call may be wrong. CDR3 length: 12 residues. The V gene's germline CDR1 is SNHLY and CDR2 FYNNEI. The CDR3 coding sequence is TGTGCCAGCAGGGGACAGGGTTACGAGCAGTACTTC. Translation gives CASRGQGYEQYF.

The CDR3 reads CASSLAGDRLIGGYTF. The CDR3 region has the DNA TGTGCCAGCAGCTTAGCCGGGGACAGGCTAATTGGTGGCTACACCTTC. The rearrangement links TRBV13 to TRBJ1-2; 8 bases fit TRBD1. Germline CDR1 reads PRHDT; CDR2 reads FYEKMQ (reference sequence). This CDR3 spans 16 amino acids. Losses at the gene ends were 1 base for V and 7 bases for J; bases not matched to a gene: 11.